This is a list of T cell receptor beta chains from one sample in a study of naive and memory T cell subsets. TCRdb reanalysed the UMI-ligation and nested PCR reads using MiXCR and keeps one entry per CDR3 protein. The sample gives some 150,000 distinct CDR3 sequences, approximately 17% of which show up once; 0.14% is in the top ten. Sequencing input: naive CD4+ T cells from blood. The receptors originated from a human donor in good health. The conserved cysteine and the conserved F or W are not part of the CDR3 here.

TRBV3-1,ASSPRDRDNSPLH
TRBV11-2,ASSPSRSYGYT
TRBV29-1,SVDRQKQETQY
TRBV7-2,ASSLALGSETQY
TRBV10-3,ATGQSDYGYT
TRBV7-8,ASSLVPGAAYEQY
TRBV7-3,ASSPGGGYDTQY
TRBV29-1,SVKGGLAIDEQY
TRBV18,ASSPLAGPDTQY
TRBV15,ATSVGEGSYNSPLH
TRBV7-9,ASSSDRSNTEAF
TRBV27,ASSSRDSNTGELF
TRBV29-1,SVEPGGETQY
TRBV19,ASSGLAGAGTGELF
TRBV11-1,ASRRTGDYGYT
TRBV5-4,ASSLAGTGPNYEQY
TRBV19,ASSNPRLAGSTDTQY
TRBV5-1,ASSLNLQGDEQF
TRBV28,ASSLWGGETTEAF
TRBV28,ASSPGPGTEAF
TRBV12-3/TRBV12-4,ASSRTGGNNQPQH
TRBV6-2/TRBV6-3,ASSSNLPPEQF
TRBV20-1,SARVGGSLNTEAF
TRBV5-5,ASRVITGPSSYNSPLH
TRBV2,ASSHPGLAGSYEQY
TRBV12-3/TRBV12-4,ASSSVAGTLISTDTQY
TRBV6-5,ASSYTTANTEAF
TRBV29-1,SFQQSTDTQY
TRBV29-1,SVVGYMNTEAF
TRBV27,ASSLFGGGIGSPLH
TRBV20-1,SARSSGSNSEQY
TRBV24-1,ATSGPRDPYEQY
TRBV10-3,AINPTSTDTQY
TRBV30,AWSNRDDQPQH
TRBV12-3/TRBV12-4,ASSCRRNEAF
TRBV9,ASSVEDLNTEAF
TRBV5-1,ASSLAGSTYEQY
TRBV20-1,SAPDRGPTYEQY
TRBV11-2,ASSPGGAASTDTQY
TRBV7-9,ASSLAAGVFFSSYEQY
TRBV5-1,ASSWDVSDGYT
TRBV10-3,AIKGGGTYEQY
TRBV7-9,ASSPGGANNYGYT
TRBV5-1,ASSLGQGTYNEQF
TRBV7-2,ASSLTSKAGVRTDTQY
TRBV25-1,ASSVAGGDNEQF
TRBV5-1,ASSFYRVEETQY
TRBV7-9,ASSPEGGSVRDVAKNIQY
TRBV4-2,ASSLGGDRLQETQY